Listed here are 17 T cell receptor beta chains from one sample, sequenced in a study of T cell changes during pregnancy in multiple sclerosis. Measured with immunoSEQ multiplex PCR; TCRdb has only the in-frame clones, and not every one. In the table there are approximately 40,000 clones, approximately 92% of which are singletons. Sequencing used CD8+ T cells from peripheral blood mononuclear cells, obtained in the third trimester of pregnancy. These receptors all come from a female donor with multiple sclerosis, enrolled in a pregnancy study.

The chain uses TRBV4-3 and TRBJ1-2; TRBD1 matches 7 bases. The CDR3 is 16 amino acids. The germline V gene encodes CDR1 LGHNA and CDR2 YSLEER. The trim removed 3 bases at V and 2 bases at J, leaving 9 bases unmatched. The CDR3 here is CASSQRQGDMNYGYTF. In DNA, the CDR3 is TGCGCCAGCAGCCAGAGACAGGGTGATATGAACTATGGCTACACCTTC.

CDR3 nucleotides: TGTGCCAGCAGTTACGCCGGGACAGAGCATGAAAAACTGTTTTTT. This codes for CASSYAGTEHEKLFF. The chain carries TRBV6-5 and TRBJ1-4; 7 bases fit TRBD1. The CDR3 loop spans 15 amino acids. Looked up from germline, CDR1 is MNHEY and CDR2 is SVGAGI. V was clipped by 2 bases and J by 6 bases; unmatched bases: 6.

The chain links TRBV28 to TRBJ1-1; TRBD1 matches 9 bases. Germline loops: CDR1 MDHEN, CDR2 SYDVKM. Trimming took 6 bases from V and 5 from J; bases not matched to a gene: 7. The CDR3 totals 14 residues. The CDR3 is CASRRDREWTEAFF. CDR3 sequence (DNA): TGTGCCAGCAGACGGGACAGGGAATGGACTGAAGCTTTCTTT.

This sequence joins TRBV2 and TRBJ2-7, with 10 bases matching TRBD2. This CDR3 region has 16 residues. The germline CDR1 and CDR2 sequences are SNHLY and FYNNEI. Germline trimming cut 2 bases from V and 5 bases from J; bases unmatched to any gene: 9. The CDR3 is CASSESLAGDFNEQYF. CDR3 nucleotides: TGTGCCAGCAGTGAAAGCCTAGCGGGAGACTTTAACGAGCAGTACTTC.

The chain carries TRBV11-2 and TRBJ2-7, with 8 bases aligning to TRBD2. The length of the CDR3 is 14 residues. Germline-derived CDR1 and CDR2 are SGHAT and FQNNGV. Trimming at V came to 5 bases and at J to 5 bases, leaving 8 bases not matched to a gene. The CDR3 reads CASSPGTSLHEQYF. Written as DNA, the CDR3 is TGTGCCAGCAGCCCCGGGACTAGTTTGCACGAGCAGTACTTC.

The chain is built from TRBV5-5 and TRBJ2-7, with D maybe TRBD2 (6 bases). Germline-derived CDR1 and CDR2 are SGHKS and YYEKEE (reference sequence). The CDR3 covers 15 residues. V lost 4 bases and J 0 bases, leaving 14 bases between the germline ends. CDR3 DNA sequence: TGTGCCAGCAGCCTCCTTAGCGGTAACTCCTACGAGCAGTACTTC. It is translated as CASSLLSGNSYEQYF.

The J gene is TRBJ2-2, the V gene TRBV4-2, with D maybe TRBD2 (5 bases). V was shortened by 2 bases and J by 0 bases, with 10 bases between the two germline ends. Looked up from germline, CDR1 is LGHNA and CDR2 is YNFKEQ. The CDR3 totals 16 residues. CDR3 residues: CASSQTGITNTGELFF. As DNA, the CDR3 is TGTGCCAGCAGCCAAACGGGAATAACGAACACCGGGGAGCTGTTTTTT.

CDR3 amino acids: CASSSAQGDRDEQYF. In nucleotides, the CDR3 is TGTGCCAGCAGCTCAGCCCAGGGGGATCGGGACGAGCAGTACTTC. The V call is TRBV21-1, the J call TRBJ2-7; TRBD1, the table's D call, was not compared with the DNA. TRBV21-1 is flagged as a pseudogene. The CDR3 has 15 residues.

The chain uses TRBV14 and TRBJ2-2, with 8 bases that match TRBD1. CDR1 is SGHDN and CDR2 is FVKESK in the germline V gene. The CDR3 has 17 amino acids. V lost 3 bases, J lost 4 bases, and 10 bases stayed unmatched. The CDR3 spells CASSQVVGQGTTGELFF. In nucleotides, the CDR3 is TGTGCCAGCAGCCAGGTAGTCGGACAGGGAACCACCGGGGAGCTGTTTTTT. Full variable domain (rest looked up from reference TRBV14 and TRBJ2-2): EAGVTQFPSHSVIEKGQTVTLRCDPISGHDNLYWYRRVMGKEIKFLLHFVKESKQDESGMPNNRFLAERTGGTYSTLKVQPAELEDSGVYFCASSQVVGQGTTGELFFGEGSRLTVL.

This chain joins TRBV9 and TRBJ2-3; 12 nucleotides align to TRBD2. Germline loops: CDR1 SGDLS, CDR2 YYNGEE. The trim removed 2 bases at V and 2 bases at J, leaving 3 bases unmatched. This CDR3 is built from 16 residues. As DNA, the CDR3 is TGTGCCAGCAGCGTCGGACTAGCGGGGTTCACAGATACGCAGTATTTT. This codes for CASSVGLAGFTDTQYF. Supplemented by reference TRBV9 and TRBJ2-3, the full variable domain reads DSGVTQTPKHLITATGQRVTLRCSPRSGDLSVYWYQQSLDQGLQFLIQYYNGEERAKGNILERFSAQQFPDLHSELNLSSLELGDSALYFCASSVGLAGFTDTQYFGPGTRLTVL.

V and J are TRBV10-3 and TRBJ2-1, with 7 nucleotides matching TRBD2. The V gene end was trimmed by 3 bases and the J gene end by 2 bases; junction bases not matched to a gene: 4. Germline CDR1 reads ENHRY; CDR2 reads SYGVKD. CDR3 length equals 15 residues. CDR3: CAISEGLVAYNEQFF. DNA for the CDR3: TGTGCCATCAGTGAAGGACTAGTAGCCTACAATGAGCAGTTCTTC.

The chain uses TRBV14 and TRBJ2-6, with 13 bases aligning to TRBD2. Germline lookup yields CDR1 SGHDN and CDR2 FVKESK. V lost 2 bases and J lost 4; bases outside the gene matches: 11. The CDR3 has 20 amino acids. The CDR3 region is CASSQHSMGLAGSGANVLTF. CDR3 DNA sequence: TGTGCCAGCAGCCAACACTCCATGGGACTAGCGGGGTCAGGGGCCAACGTCCTGACTTTC.

This clone was seen repeatedly, ten times or more. The genes are TRBV27 and TRBJ1-2; 9 bases map to TRBD1. Germline V CDR1 and CDR2: MNHEY, SMNVEV (reference sequence). Trimming cost V 0 bases and J 8 bases; bases outside gene matches: 7. CDR3 length equals 15 residues. CDR3 amino acids: CASSLSTTGGKGYTF. CDR3 sequence (DNA): TGTGCCAGCAGTTTATCGACGACAGGGGGGAAGGGCTACACCTTC.

This clone has a single count. The V gene is TRBV7-2, the J gene TRBJ2-7; 12 positions match TRBD2. This CDR3 contains 15 residues. With 3 bases clipped from V and 2 bases from J, the junction kept 2 bases outside the gene matches. Germline V lookup: CDR1 SGHTA, CDR2 FQGNSA. Here the CDR3 DNA reads TGTGCCAGCAGCTTCACTAGCGGGGGGACCTACGAGCAGTACTTC. Residues: CASSFTSGGTYEQYF.

This rearrangement joins TRBV7-3 to TRBJ2-1, with 11 bases aligning to TRBD1. Germline CDR1 is SGHTA and CDR2 is FQGTGA. This CDR3 is built from 15 residues. V dropped 5 bases and J dropped 7; count of bases not matched to a gene: 7. The CDR3 is CASSESGTGGNEQFF. In DNA, the CDR3 is TGTGCCAGCAGCGAATCCGGGACAGGGGGAAATGAGCAGTTCTTC.

The V gene is TRBV4-2, the J gene TRBJ2-1; D remains unclear. The germline gives CDR1 LGHNA, CDR2 YNFKEQ. CDR3 size: 15 residues. Trimming pared 0 bases from V and 6 bases from J, leaving 12 bases between. CDR3 region: CASSQEASSVNEQFF. In nucleotides, the CDR3 is TGTGCCAGCAGCCAAGAAGCGTCTAGTGTCAATGAGCAGTTCTTC.

V gene TRBV6-6 combines with J gene TRBJ2-1; 8 nucleotides agree with TRBD2. Trimming removed 2 bases from V and 10 bases from J; junction bases left unmatched: 10. CDR1 MNHNY and CDR2 SVGAGI come from the germline V gene (reference sequence). The CDR3 is 15 residues long. The CDR3 coding sequence is TGTGCCAGCAGTTACCGCCTAGCGGGCGATGGGGAGCAGTTCTTC. Its protein product is CASSYRLAGDGEQFF.